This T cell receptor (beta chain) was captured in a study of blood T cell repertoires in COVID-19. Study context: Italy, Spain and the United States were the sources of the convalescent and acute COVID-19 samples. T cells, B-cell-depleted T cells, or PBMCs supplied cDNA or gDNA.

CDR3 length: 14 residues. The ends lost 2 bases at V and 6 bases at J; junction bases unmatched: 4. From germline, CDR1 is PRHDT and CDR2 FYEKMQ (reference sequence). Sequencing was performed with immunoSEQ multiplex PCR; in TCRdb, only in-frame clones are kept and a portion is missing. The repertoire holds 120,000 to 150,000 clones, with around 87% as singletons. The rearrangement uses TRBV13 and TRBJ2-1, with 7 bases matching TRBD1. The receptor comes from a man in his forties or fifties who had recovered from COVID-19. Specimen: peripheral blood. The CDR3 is CASSLQGEGNEQFF. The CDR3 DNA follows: TGTGCCAGCAGCTTACAGGGGGAAGGCAATGAGCAGTTCTTC.